The 19 T cell receptor beta chains listed next were all sequenced from one sample in a study of shared T cell receptors in the human thymus (dated by TCRdb to the early 2020s). Library method: the immunoSEQ multiplex PCR assay. The table comes from immuneACCESS by way of TCRdb, which keeps in-frame sequences with V and J called. Part of the clones is missing from these tables; in studies checked, under half for an unresolved V gene and the rest for unknown reasons. Recorded for this sample are 700,000 to 750,000 clones; approximately 83% of them occurred a single time. About 0.011% of the sample is held by the ten biggest clonotypes. The same sample was also used in a study of human thymus T cells.

Sample: thymocytes. The source of these receptors is a girl under two years old with a congenital heart defect. Donor details come from another sample of the same person, matched by shared clones.

This sequence joins TRBV5-4 and TRBJ2-1, with unresolved D. The CDR3 sequence is 13 residues long. Germline V gives CDR1 SGHNT, CDR2 YYREEE (reference sequence). The ends were cut back, 0 bases at V and 6 bases at J, with 7 bases in the middle. The CDR3 nucleotides are TGTGCCAGCAGCTTGGCCATCCCCAATGAGCAGTTCTTC. Its protein is CASSLAIPNEQFF.

This chain uses TRBV11-2 with TRBJ1-1, with D maybe TRBD1 (6 bases). V lost 0 bases to trimming and J lost 0 bases, with 17 bases between them. This CDR3 has 18 residues. Germline CDR1 is SGHAT and CDR2 is FQNNGV. In DNA form, the CDR3 reads TGTGCCAGCAGCTTAGATTGTCGTTCGACAGGCCTGAACACTGAAGCTTTCTTT. Its translation is CASSLDCRSTGLNTEAFF.

This rearrangement joins TRBV10-3 to TRBJ2-3; 10 bases agree with TRBD2. V shed 2 bases, J shed 8 bases, and the junction held 19 bases outside the gene matches. The germline V gene has CDR1 ENHRY and CDR2 SYGVKD. This CDR3 comprises 19 residues. The CDR3 spells CAISEGTSGDCTHKGTQYF. CDR3 in DNA: TGTGCCATCAGTGAGGGCACTAGCGGGGACTGCACGCACAAGGGTACGCAGTATTTT.

The J gene is TRBJ1-5, the V gene TRBV5-6; unclear D gene. The germline V and J ends were trimmed by 4 bases and 9 bases, with 20 bases remaining between them. The V gene's germline CDR1 is SGHDT and CDR2 YYEEEE. This CDR3 contains 15 residues. CDR3 residues: CASSRGLFVGGPQHF. Written as DNA, the CDR3 is TGTGCCAGCAGCCGTGGACTGTTTGTTGGTGGGCCCCAGCATTTT.

V is TRBV27 and J is TRBJ1-6; TRBD1 matches 7 bases. The CDR3 consists of 14 residues. Unmatched junction bases numbered 6, after V lost 6 bases and J lost 7 bases. Germline V gene data show CDR1 as MNHEY and CDR2 as SMNVEV (reference sequence). Here the CDR3 reads CASSPGQRNSPLHF. CDR3 nucleotides: TGTGCCAGCAGCCCGGGACAGAGGAATTCACCCCTCCACTTT.

J is TRBJ2-2 and V is TRBV7-2, with 8 bases identical to TRBD2. The germline V gene encodes CDR1 SGHTA and CDR2 FQGNSA. The CDR3 spans 15 residues. The V and J ends lost 5 bases and 6 bases, in that order; junction bases with no gene match: 8. Written as DNA, the CDR3 is TGTGCCAGCAGCCGGGGGGGCATGATCCCCGGGGAGCTGTTTTTT. Translation: CASSRGGMIPGELFF.

J is TRBJ2-7 and V is TRBV5-1; 9 nucleotides match TRBD1. There are 16 residues in the CDR3. Germline V lookup: CDR1 SGHRS, CDR2 YFSETQ. With V trimmed by 3 bases and J by 4 bases, 11 bases remained unmatched. This CDR3 reads CASSWGVTGGPYEQYF. CDR3 coding DNA: TGCGCCAGCAGCTGGGGGGTGACAGGGGGACCTTACGAGCAGTACTTC.

V and J are TRBV19 and TRBJ1-2; D call uncertain. The CDR3 runs to 13 residues. The germline CDR1 and CDR2 sequences are LNHDA and SQIVND (reference sequence). Deletions cut 4 bases from V and 5 bases from J, with 11 bases between. For the CDR3, the DNA is TGTGCCAGTAGTACCCTCGGGGATTATGGCTACACCTTC. It is translated as CASSTLGDYGYTF.

The chain recombines TRBV6-6 with TRBJ2-7; 8 nucleotides agree with TRBD1. The CDR3 has 12 amino acids. The junction had 4 bases not matched to a gene; V was cut back by 7 bases and J by 5 bases. The germline V gene encodes CDR1 MNHNY and CDR2 SVGAGI (reference sequence). In nucleotides, the CDR3 is TGTGCCAGCACACTGACAGGGGACGAGCAGTACTTC. This gives the protein CASTLTGDEQYF.

The rearrangement uses TRBV7-2 and TRBJ2-7, with 7 bases that match TRBD2. The J segment lost 3 bases and the V segment lost 2 bases, leaving 13 bases of the junction unmatched. From germline, CDR1 is SGHTA and CDR2 FQGNSA. The CDR3 is 17 amino acids. The CDR3 nucleotides read TGTGCCAGCAGCTTAAGGGCCGCCCGGGACTATGTCTACGAGCAGTACTTC. Its translation: CASSLRAARDYVYEQYF.

This chain links TRBV18 with TRBJ1-1; the D gene is possibly TRBD1 (6 bases). The CDR3 loop spans 19 amino acids. Germline V gene data show CDR1 as KGHSH and CDR2 as LQKENI. V lost 2 bases, J lost 7 bases, and 29 bases lay in between. The CDR3 nucleotides read TGTGCCAGCTCACCAGGTAACAGGGCCCCGTATGGTGGTCCTTTTGAAGCTTTCTTT. This sequence encodes CASSPGNRAPYGGPFEAFF.

The chain recombines TRBV9 with TRBJ1-1; 9 positions match TRBD1. CDR1 is SGDLS and CDR2 is YYNGEE in the germline V gene. The CDR3 length is 17 residues. The V segment lost 4 bases and the J segment 1 base; nucleotides outside the gene matches: 11. Here the CDR3 reads CASSPWDRAGTNTEAFF. The CDR3, as DNA: TGTGCCAGCAGCCCTTGGGACAGGGCGGGCACGAACACTGAAGCTTTCTTT.

This rearrangement joins TRBV7-6 to TRBJ1-1, with D maybe TRBD1 (5 bases). Germline V gene sequence: CDR1 SGHVS, CDR2 FNYEAQ. Trimming pared 4 bases from V and 4 bases from J, leaving 19 bases between. The CDR3 contains 16 residues. The CDR3 coding sequence is TGTGCCAGCAGCTCCATATGGTCGGGGGTGTTCACTGAAGCTTTCTTT. Translating it yields CASSSIWSGVFTEAFF. The variable domain in full, with the rest retrieved from reference TRBV7-6 and TRBJ1-1, is GAGVSQSPRYKVTKRGQDVALRCDPISGHVSLYWYRQALGQGPEFLTYFNYEAQQDKSGLPNDRFSAERPEGSISTLTIQRTEQRDSAMYRCASSSIWSGVFTEAFFGQGTRLTVV.

The J gene is TRBJ1-2, the V gene TRBV5-6, with D possibly matching TRBD1 (6 bases). Between the trimmed V and J ends, which lost 4 bases and 4 bases, there was a span of 14 bases. The CDR3 is 14 residues long. The germline V gene has CDR1 SGHDT and CDR2 YYEEEE. In DNA form, the CDR3 reads TGTGCCAGCAGCGGGACACAGGCTCTCTATGGCTACACCTTC. Its translation is CASSGTQALYGYTF.

V usage is TRBV7-2 and J usage is TRBJ2-7; a possible D gene is TRBD2 (5 bases). The CDR3 is 13 residues long. Germline values: CDR1 SGHTA, CDR2 FQGNSA. Trimming took off 2 bases at V and 5 bases at J, with 10 bases between the two ends. The CDR3 loop is CASSLRGRNEQYF. The CDR3 nucleotides read TGTGCCAGCAGCTTACGGGGTAGGAACGAGCAGTACTTC.

This clone has just one count. The J gene is TRBJ2-4, the V gene TRBV9; TRBD1 agrees at 7 bases. This CDR3 has 15 residues. Germline loops: CDR1 SGDLS, CDR2 YYNGEE. Trimming at V came to 0 bases and at J to 5 bases, leaving 5 bases not matched to a gene. The CDR3 sequence is CASSVEKGAENIQYF. The CDR3 coding sequence is TGTGCCAGCAGCGTAGAGAAGGGGGCTGAAAACATTCAGTACTTC.

The V call is TRBV4-1, the J call TRBJ2-7; D might be TRBD2 (5 bases). The CDR3 spans 18 residues. The V end lost 0 bases, the J end lost 0 bases, and 18 bases lay between the germline ends. CDR1 and CDR2 (germline): MGHRA, YSYEKL. This CDR3 reads CASSQDVEDPGTSYEQYF. CDR3 nucleotide sequence: TGCGCCAGCAGCCAAGATGTGGAGGACCCGGGAACCTCCTACGAGCAGTACTTC.

The chain joins TRBV6-1 to TRBJ1-6; 7 positions agree with TRBD1. The CDR3 is made up of 17 amino acids. Germline lookup yields CDR1 MNHNS and CDR2 SASEGT. With 3 bases clipped from V and 10 bases from J, the junction kept 15 bases outside the gene matches. The CDR3 sequence: CASSDIPGGRRRSPLHF. The CDR3 DNA reads TGTGCCAGCAGTGATATACCAGGGGGTAGGAGGCGGTCACCCCTCCACTTT.

The rearrangement joins TRBV7-9 to TRBJ2-2; the D gene is possibly TRBD1 (8 bases). There are 17 residues in the CDR3. Germline V lookup: CDR1 SEHNR, CDR2 FQNEAQ (reference sequence). V was cut by 5 bases and J by 5 bases, with 21 bases left in between. The CDR3 loop is CASSDDKQGEGTGELFF. CDR3 bases: TGTGCCAGCAGCGACGATAAACAGGGGGAGGGGACCGGGGAGCTGTTTTTT.